These T cell receptor beta chains were read from a single sample in a study of blood T cell repertoires in COVID-19. Data came from immunoSEQ multiplex PCR; TCRdb stores just in-frame clones and leaves some out. The sample lists around 200,000 clones; around 90% were seen once. The sample consisted of peripheral blood. The receptor set was obtained from a man aged 35 to 55 with acute or convalescent COVID-19. Each CDR3 is given with its conserved first and last residue. D genes are given only for firm matches. For some rows the clone size is stated as once, few or many, or as a class when expanded; others skip it.

DNA | CDR3 | V | D | J | size
TGTGCCAGCAGCCAGTATAGCAATCAGCCCCAGCATTTT | CASSQYSNQPQHF | TRBV14 | - | TRBJ1-5 | -
TGTGCCAGTAGTATTGGCAGGGGGCGCGTTGATGAGCAGTTCTTC | CASSIGRGRVDEQFF | TRBV19 | TRBD1 | TRBJ2-1 | -
TGTGCCAGCAGCCGAGGACTAGCGGGGGGCACAGATACGCAGTATTTT | CASSRGLAGGTDTQYF | TRBV27 | TRBD2 | TRBJ2-3 | -
TGTGCCAGCAGCGTAGGAGGGGGCGCAGGGACTGAAGCTTTCTTT | CASSVGGGAGTEAFF | TRBV9 | TRBD1 | TRBJ1-1 | -
TGTGCCAGCAGTCCGACAGGTGCAGGCGCTGAAGCTTTCTTT | CASSPTGAGAEAFF | TRBV28 | - | TRBJ1-1 | -
TGCAGCGTTGAAGATCCCGGGGAGACCCAGTACTTC | CSVEDPGETQYF | TRBV29-1 | - | TRBJ2-5 | -
TGTGCCAGCAGCCCGGGACAGGCAAATTCACCCCTCCACTTT | CASSPGQANSPLHF | TRBV11-1 | TRBD1 | TRBJ1-6 | -
TGCGCCAGCAGACCCGAATACAGGGGGAGTACTGAAGCTTTCTTT | CASRPEYRGSTEAFF | TRBV10-2 | TRBD1 | TRBJ1-1 | -
TGTGCCAGCAGTCAAACAGGGAGGGAAGAGACCCAGTACTTC | CASSQTGREETQYF | TRBV6-5 | - | TRBJ2-5 | -
TGCGCCAGCAGCTTGCGGACAGGGTTCACAGATACGCAGTATTTT | CASSLRTGFTDTQYF | TRBV5-1 | TRBD1 | TRBJ2-3 | -
TGTGCCAGCAGCCTAGAAGGCGGGGGCACAGATACGCAGTATTTT | CASSLEGGGTDTQYF | TRBV4-2 | - | TRBJ2-3 | -
TGTGCCAGCAGTGAAGGGGGCCAGCCCCAGCATTTT | CASSEGGQPQHF | TRBV6-1 | - | TRBJ1-5 | -
TGTGCCACTTCCGGGCAGGGGGCTTTAAACACCATATATTTT | CATSGQGALNTIYF | TRBV24-1 | TRBD1 | TRBJ1-3 | -
TGCAGCGCCTCCGGGACTAGCGGGGGGGCCGGGACAGATACGCAGTATTTT | CSASGTSGGAGTDTQYF | TRBV29-1 | TRBD2 | TRBJ2-3 | -
TGTGCCAGCAGCTTATGGGGACAGACATACGAGCAGTACTTC | CASSLWGQTYEQYF | TRBV11-2 | TRBD1 | TRBJ2-7 | -
TGTGCCAGCAGCCACCCGACAGGGGTCTCGAACACCGGGGAGCTGTTTTTT | CASSHPTGVSNTGELFF | TRBV7-9 | TRBD1 | TRBJ2-2 | -
TGTGCCAGCAGCACTACAGGGTACACTGAAGCTTTCTTT | CASSTTGYTEAFF | TRBV5-8 | - | TRBJ1-1 | -
TGTGCCAGCAGCAAAGGGGGAGAGGGGACAGATACGCAGTATTTT | CASSKGGEGTDTQYF | TRBV11-3 | - | TRBJ2-3 | -
TGTGCCACCAAGCGGGGGGGTCAGGACTACAATGAGCAGTTCTTC | CATKRGGQDYNEQFF | TRBV10-3 | TRBD2 | TRBJ2-1 | -
TGTGCCAGCAGTCCCGACCGAGGGGGGGCAGATTTGGAGTACTTC | CASSPDRGGADLEYF | TRBV6-5 | - | TRBJ2-7 | -
TGTGCCAGCAGCTACCGGGACAGGCAGATTGGGGAGACCCAGTACTTC | CASSYRDRQIGETQYF | TRBV28 | TRBD1 | TRBJ2-5 | few
TGTGCCAGCAGCCCTGGAGGGGTCGCTAACTATGGCTACACCTTC | CASSPGGVANYGYTF | TRBV7-2 | - | TRBJ1-2 | -
TGTGCCAGCAGCTTGGAGGGGCGGTCGGGAGGGACCCAGTACTTC | CASSLEGRSGGTQYF | TRBV5-6 | TRBD2 | TRBJ2-5 | once
TGTGCCAGCAGCCGGGGGGCGGGACAACAGAACACTGAAGCTTTCTTT | CASSRGAGQQNTEAFF | TRBV11-3 | - | TRBJ1-1 | -
TGTGCCAGCAGTGAACTCCCTAAAAATGAGCAGTTCTTC | CASSELPKNEQFF | TRBV6-1 | - | TRBJ2-1 | few
TGTGCCAGCAGTTACACCCAAGGGGTCGATACGCAGTATTTT | CASSYTQGVDTQYF | TRBV6-2/TRBV6-3 | - | TRBJ2-3 | -
TGCAGCGTTGAAGACGGGGGGAATTCACCCCTCCACTTT | CSVEDGGNSPLHF | TRBV29-1 | - | TRBJ1-6 | -
TGTGCCAGCTCACCAACAGCGGGGAGCTACAATGAGCAGTTCTTC | CASSPTAGSYNEQFF | TRBV18 | TRBD2 | TRBJ2-1 | once
TGTGCCAGCAGTTTCCGCCCTTTGGACAACTCTGGAAACACCATATATTTT | CASSFRPLDNSGNTIYF | TRBV2 | - | TRBJ1-3 | -
TGTGCCAGCAGTCAACTAGCGGGGACCCAAGAGACCCAGTACTTC | CASSQLAGTQETQYF | TRBV2 | TRBD2 | TRBJ2-5 | -
TGTGCCAGCAGTCCGACCGCCGGGACAGGGTTAGGAGGGATACTCTCCTACGAGCAGTACTTC | CASSPTAGTGLGGILSYEQYF | TRBV27 | TRBD1 | TRBJ2-7 | -
TGTGCCAGCAGCCAAGGGTCAGGGGCTGGAAACACCATATATTTT | CASSQGSGAGNTIYF | TRBV14 | - | TRBJ1-3 | -
TGTGCCAGCAGCTTAGGCGGAGGGAATTCACCCCTCCACTTT | CASSLGGGNSPLHF | TRBV7-6 | - | TRBJ1-6 | few
TGTGCCAGCAGCTTTAATAGCAATCAGCCCCAGCATTTT | CASSFNSNQPQHF | TRBV7-6 | - | TRBJ1-5 | -
TGTGCCAGTAGTATAGACTTGGGGGGACTAGCGGGCTACAATGAGCAGTTCTTC | CASSIDLGGLAGYNEQFF | TRBV19 | TRBD2 | TRBJ2-1 | -
TGTGCCAGCTCAATCAAAAACACTGAAGCTTTCTTT | CASSIKNTEAFF | TRBV18 | - | TRBJ1-1 | -
TGTGCCAGCTCACCACCGAACAGGGGTAGCAATCAGCCCCAGCATTTT | CASSPPNRGSNQPQHF | TRBV18 | TRBD1 | TRBJ1-5 | once
TGTGCCAGCAGCTTCGACACGAACAATCAGCCCCAGCATTTT | CASSFDTNNQPQHF | TRBV7-2 | - | TRBJ1-5 | -
TGCGCCAGCAGCTTGAGTAGGGGACAGATCTCTGAAGCTTTCTTT | CASSLSRGQISEAFF | TRBV5-1 | TRBD1 | TRBJ1-1 | -
TGTGCCAGCAGGGGACAACTCTCTGGAAACACCATATATTTT | CASRGQLSGNTIYF | TRBV2 | - | TRBJ1-3 | -
TGTGCCAGCAGACCGAGACAGGGGGCGGGTGGCAATCAGCCCCAGCATTTT | CASRPRQGAGGNQPQHF | TRBV27 | TRBD1 | TRBJ1-5 | -
TGTGGGGCCTGTTGCAGGGGATTAGGGGAGATGGAGCAGTACTTC | CGACCRGLGEMEQYF | TRBV7-2 | - | TRBJ2-7 | -
TGTGCCAGCAGCTTCAGCCAGGGCCATACAGGGCTGTTTTTT | CASSFSQGHTGLFF | TRBV11-2 | - | TRBJ1-4 | -
TGTGCCAGTAGTACGACAGATAACACTGAAGCTTTCTTT | CASSTTDNTEAFF | TRBV19 | - | TRBJ1-1 | -
TGTGCCAGCAGCGGTCGGGGGATAGGAACTGAAGCTTTCTTT | CASSGRGIGTEAFF | TRBV9 | - | TRBJ1-1 | -
TGCGCCAGCAGTCCCAACAGGGGCGGAAAAACCCCCCTCCACTTT | CASSPNRGGKTPLHF | TRBV10-1 | TRBD1 | TRBJ1-6 | few
TGTGCCAGCAGCGCGGGACCGCAATACACAGATACGCAGTATTTT | CASSAGPQYTDTQYF | TRBV4-2 | - | TRBJ2-3 | -
TGTGCCAGCAGCCAAGAAGGGAGGTATGGCTACACCTTC | CASSQEGRYGYTF | TRBV3-1/TRBV3-2 | - | TRBJ1-2 | -
TGTGCCAGCAGCCAGCTTGGGACAGGGGGCACCTATGGCTACACCTTC | CASSQLGTGGTYGYTF | TRBV7-6 | TRBD1 | TRBJ1-2 | once
TGTGCCAGCAGCTTGGCAACCGGGACTAACAATGAGCAGTTCTTC | CASSLATGTNNEQFF | TRBV5-4 | TRBD2 | TRBJ2-1 | -
TGTGCCAGTAGTGAGGACAGTTCAGGCCTAGAGACCCAGTACTTC | CASSEDSSGLETQYF | TRBV19 | - | TRBJ2-5 | -
TGTGCCAGCAGCGCAGGGACCGGGGGTGAAAAACTGTTTTTT | CASSAGTGGEKLFF | TRBV28 | - | TRBJ1-4 | -
TGTGCCAGCAGCTTATCCAGTTATAATTCACCCCTCCACTTT | CASSLSSYNSPLHF | TRBV7-3 | - | TRBJ1-6 | few
TGTGCCAGCAGCCGTACAGGGACCTATCAGCCCCAGCATTTT | CASSRTGTYQPQHF | TRBV27 | - | TRBJ1-5 | once
TGTGCCAGCAGTGAAACTGTGGACAGTTACTACGAGCAGTACTTC | CASSETVDSYYEQYF | TRBV2 | - | TRBJ2-7 | -
TGTGCCAGCAGTTTATTCGGCGGGGGGGGCTACAATGAGCAGTTCTTC | CASSLFGGGGYNEQFF | TRBV27 | TRBD2 | TRBJ2-1 | -
TGTGCCAGCAGCGTAATCGGGACAGCCGACGAGCAGTACTTC | CASSVIGTADEQYF | TRBV9 | TRBD1 | TRBJ2-7 | -
TGTGCCAGCAGTTGGAGGGACTATGGCTACACCTTC | CASSWRDYGYTF | TRBV28 | - | TRBJ1-2 | -
TGTGCCAGTAGTCCGTGGACCCACCAGGGCACTGAAGCTTTCTTT | CASSPWTHQGTEAFF | TRBV19 | - | TRBJ1-1 | once